This T cell receptor (beta chain) was observed in a study of blood T cell repertoires in COVID-19 (TCRdb year 2020). About the study as a whole: Collaborator samples came from the United States, Italy and Spain and covered acute and convalescent phases of COVID-19. The prospective study material was composed of cDNA or gDNA derived from T cells, B-cell-depleted T cells, or PBMCs. Subjects who had been exposed to COVID-19, were actively infected with it, or had recovered from it provided the deeply sampled blood TCRbeta repertoires that made up the dataset. The repertoires were released in a freely available public database meant as a resource for research on the immune response to SARS-CoV-2. Samples were obtained from the ongoing ImmuneRACE study (first 160 participants) and from about 1,300 subjects provided by 6 global collaborators. The sample metadata nearly always contained a de-identified subject ID, COVID-19 status, age in years and sex. Where HLA class I and class II types were available, the types were taken from metadata supplied by the sample provider, not from assay-based typing.

Participants in the prospective study were enrolled through a virtual design, were aged roughly 18 to 100 years, and lived in about 25 United States geographic areas. To assign participants to cohorts, the prospective study relied on clinical history that participants themselves reported in a screening survey and a study questionnaire. Recovered participants in ImmuneRACE Cohort 3 were defined as having two consecutive negative NP/OP PCR tests, clearance from a healthcare professional, or resolution of symptoms. Each participant in the prospective study had whole blood, serum and a nasopharyngeal or oropharyngeal swab collected by mobile phlebotomists. Over a 2-month period, participants in the prospective study had the option of providing additional blood draws and questionnaires. Before DNA extraction, blood samples from the prospective study were shipped at room temperature or frozen. A remark on this clone: Its antigen target is currently unknown. Base quality data are lacking; no much larger clone is found one base away.

Spanning cysteine to phenylalanine, the CDR3 consists of 16 amino acids. Here the CDR3 DNA is all that survives: 48 bases in frame from base 1. According to the germline V gene, CDR1 reads SGHRS and CDR2 reads YFSETQ. V is clipped by 0 bases and J by 5 bases, and the sequence between their germline boundaries is 15 bases long. TCRbeta CDR3 regions were amplified from genomic DNA using the immunoSEQ Assay, a bias-controlled multiplex PCR. Per the source publication's procedure: Nucleated cell counts per sample were estimated from amplification of reference gene primers within the assay. To quantify the absolute abundance of each unique TCRbeta CDR3 rearrangement, sequence reads were collapsed and filtered. For each sample, productive Simpson clonality was calculated as the square root of Simpson's diversity index over productive rearrangements. Sourced from immuneACCESS, this table was stored by TCRdb with only in-frame sequences that have V and J called. A share of the clones is absent; for the studies checked, an unresolved V gene accounts for under half, and the remainder has no known explanation. That table supplies the V and J calls and clone size; D and trimming were determined from the DNA. The sample table lists 150,000 to 200,000 clones, approximately 88% of them with a count of one. The ten largest clones add up to around 13% of the sample.

Here is what the overall study found, with its caveats: Clinical and demographic metadata were provided uncurated, with the amount varying by source and participant.

Specimen: PBMCs or T cells enriched from blood (not recorded which). Here the chain combines TRBV5-1 and TRBJ1-5, with the D gene too uncertain to name. The clonotype comes from a woman in her fifties or sixties who had recovered from COVID-19. For the CDR3, the sequence is CASSLEGLGEDQPQHF. The DNA reads TGCGCCAGCAGCTTGGAGGGCTTGGGAGAGGATCAGCCCCAGCATTTT.